This TCR beta chain was found in a study of cytomegalovirus exposure and HLA in healthy donors. Study overall: According to later analysis, the same platform produced the 100 to 150 validation and under 700 first-cohort repertoires.

Separation from the roughly 600-subject first cohort characterized the roughly 120-subject validation cohort, to which the donors belonged. Trimming took off 0 bases at V and 2 bases at J, with 17 bases between the two ends. The CDR3 runs to 17 residues. Germline CDR1 and CDR2: LGHNT and FRNRAP. Clones were read by immunoSEQ multiplex PCR, and TCRdb kept only the in-frame ones, dropping some. The sample holds about 140,000 clones, about 83% seen once. Study-wide results and limits: Reports indicated that the classifier achieved high specificity and sensitivity in diagnosing cytomegalovirus status. In vitro testing confirmed a few CMV-associated chains as specific for CMV antigens.

This clone was seen more than once but under ten times. The target antigen is unknown. This receptor was obtained from a woman aged 25 to 39 in good health and CMV-seronegative. The chain is built from TRBV12-5 and TRBJ2-7; D gene ambiguous. The specimen was PBMCs. The CDR3 protein is CASGLVLIESRAYEQYF. CDR3 nucleotide sequence: TGTGCTAGTGGTTTGGTACTTATAGAGTCGAGAGCCTACGAGCAGTACTTC.